This TCR beta chain was sequenced in a study of blood T cell repertoires in COVID-19. Study-level background: PBMCs, B-cell-depleted T cells, or T cells provided the cDNA or gDNA that made up the material.

Adults between roughly 18 and 89 years of age took part from about 24 US areas. Researchers sorted participants into cohorts using their self-reported clinical history. Germline lookup yields CDR1 SGHRS and CDR2 YFSETQ. Trimming cost V 1 base and J 0 bases, with 10 bases left between them. The CDR3 is 15 amino acids. As processed by the authors: From reference gene primer amplification, estimates of nucleated cell counts were derived. Some clones are missing from TCRdb's copy, which holds only in-frame ones; the method was immunoSEQ multiplex PCR. D and trimming come from the DNA, and the V and J calls and clone size come from that table. Of 130,000 to 150,000 clones in the sample, about nine tenths were seen once.

The sample taken for sequencing was PBMCs or T cells enriched from blood (not recorded which). This receptor was taken from a middle-aged woman who had been exposed to COVID-19. This chain uses TRBV5-1 with TRBJ1-1; D possibly corresponds to TRBD1 (5 bases). The CDR3 protein is CASSLQGGMNTEAFF. CDR3 DNA: TGCGCCAGCAGCTTGCAGGGCGGCATGAACACTGAAGCTTTCTTT.